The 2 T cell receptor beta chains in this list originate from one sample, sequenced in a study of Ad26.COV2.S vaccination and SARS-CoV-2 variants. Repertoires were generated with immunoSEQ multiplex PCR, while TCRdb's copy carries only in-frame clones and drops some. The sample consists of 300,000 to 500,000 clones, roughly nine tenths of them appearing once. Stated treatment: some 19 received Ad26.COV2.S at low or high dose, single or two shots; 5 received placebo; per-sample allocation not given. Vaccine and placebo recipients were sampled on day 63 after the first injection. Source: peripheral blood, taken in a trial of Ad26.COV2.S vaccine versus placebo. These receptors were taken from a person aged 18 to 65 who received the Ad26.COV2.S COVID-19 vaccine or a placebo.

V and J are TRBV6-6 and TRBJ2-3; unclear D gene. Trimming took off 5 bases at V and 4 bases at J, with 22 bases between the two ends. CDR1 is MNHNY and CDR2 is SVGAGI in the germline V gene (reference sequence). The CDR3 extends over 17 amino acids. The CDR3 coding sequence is TGTGCCAGCAGTCCCCAGATTGGACGGGTTGTGGCAGATACGCAGTATTTT. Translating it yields CASSPQIGRVVADTQYF.

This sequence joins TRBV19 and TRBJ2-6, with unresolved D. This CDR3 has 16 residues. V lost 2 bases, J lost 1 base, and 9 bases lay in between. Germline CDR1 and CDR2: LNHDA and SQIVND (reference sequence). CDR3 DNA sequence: TGTGCCAGTAGTATAAATCCGTCGTCTGGGGCCAACGTCCTGACTTTC. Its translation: CASSINPSSGANVLTF. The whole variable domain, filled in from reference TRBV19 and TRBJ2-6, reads DGGITQSPKYLFRKEGQNVTLSCEQNLNHDAMYWYRQDPGQGLRLIYYSQIVNDFQKGDIAEGYSVSREKKESFPLTVTSAQKNPTAFYLCASSINPSSGANVLTFGAGSRLTVL.